This is a list of T cell receptor beta chains from one sample in a study of T cell repertoires and Cas9 in healthy adults. Libraries were prepared by immunoSEQ multiplex PCR; TCRdb keeps only in-frame clonotypes and omits some of them. The sample consists of more than 13,000 clones, 89% of them appearing once. What was sequenced was Tregs (CD4+, CD25+, CD127-, CD137-, CD154-) from PBMCs; culture status not recorded. These receptor sequences come from a human donor in good health. CDR3s include the opening cysteine and the closing phenylalanine or tryptophan. The D gene is left open where the match is weak. Clone size is shown for a subset of rows, as once, few, many or a class of expanded clone.

size	D	V	J	DNA	CDR3
.	.	TRBV28	TRBJ1-3	TGTGCCAGCAGTCATATAATGGTAGCTGGAAACACCATATATTTT	CASSHIMVAGNTIYF
.	.	TRBV12-2	TRBJ2-1	TGTGCAAGTCGCCTCATTTCGCAGGGGCGGGTTCTCTCCTACAATGAGCAGTTCTTC	CASRLISQGRVLSYNEQFF
.	.	TRBV18	TRBJ1-2	TGTGCCAGCTCACTAGTTGGCGTGCATGGCCACACCTTC	CASSLVGVHGHTF
.	.	TRBV4-1	TRBJ1-4	TGCGCCAGCAGCCAGGATTGGCAGGGAACCCGAAAACTGTTTTTT	CASSQDWQGTRKLFF
.	.	TRBV2	TRBJ1-5	TGTGCCAGCATGAAGGGGGGCTCTAATCAGCCCCAGCATTTT	CASMKGGSNQPQHF
.	.	TRBV11-2	TRBJ2-7	TGTGCCAGCAGCTTAGGTTTCGAGCAGTACTTC	CASSLGFEQYF
.	.	TRBV21-1	TRBJ2-3	TGTGCCAGCAGCAAAGCGCTCTCACAGACAGGACAAGATACGCAGTATTTT	CASSKALSQTGQDTQYF
.	TRBD2	TRBV5-6	TRBJ2-6	TGTGCCAGCAGCTCGGGACTAGCGGGGGTTGGGGCCAACGTCCTGACTTTC	CASSSGLAGVGANVLTF
.	.	TRBV10-3	TRBJ2-2	TGTGCCACGAGTCAAGCCGGGACATCCCCCACCGGGGAGCTGTTTTTT	CATSQAGTSPTGELFF
once	.	TRBV6-6	TRBJ2-1	TGTGCCAGCAGTCTCGCATACAATGAGCAGTTCTTC	CASSLAYNEQFF
once	.	TRBV20-1	TRBJ1-1	TGCCGCCCCCTCTCGGGCACTGAAGCTTTCTTT	CRPLSGTEAFF
.	.	TRBV14	TRBJ2-7	TGTGCCAGCAGCCAAGATCCGGGTCTGAGGGAGCAGTACTTC	CASSQDPGLREQYF
.	.	TRBV7-8	TRBJ1-1	TGTGCCAGCAGCTTAGCCGGCCTAAAAGTTAAAGCTTTCTTT	CASSLAGLKVKAFF
.	.	TRBV7-8	TRBJ1-3	TGTGCCAGCAGCTTACAAAATCCTGGAAACACCATATATTTT	CASSLQNPGNTIYF
.	.	TRBV4-2	TRBJ1-1	TGTGCCAGCAGCCAAGAGAGGGGGGGGCGGGGGACTGAAGCTTTCTTT	CASSQERGGRGTEAFF
.	.	TRBV30	TRBJ1-1	TGTGCCTGGAGTCCCGGGACGGAGAACACTGAAGCTTTCTTT	CAWSPGTENTEAFF
once	TRBD2	TRBV15	TRBJ2-5	TGTGCCACCCAACCGGGGACTAGCGGTCCCCAGTACTTC	CATQPGTSGPQYF
.	TRBD1	TRBV5-1	TRBJ1-1	TGCGCCAGTATGGACAGGGTGAACACTGAAGCTTTCTTT	CASMDRVNTEAFF
.	.	TRBV10-3	TRBJ2-2	TGTGCCACCGCCCAGGGGGTGGTCCGGGGGCCCGGGGAGCTGTTTTTT	CATAQGVVRGPGELFF
.	.	TRBV5-4	TRBJ2-1	TGTGCCAGCAGCTTCGGCGGCCTGCAGTTCTTC	CASSFGGLQFF
.	.	TRBV10-3	TRBJ1-1	TGTGCCATCAGTGAGGACAGACTGAACACTGAAGCTTTCTTT	CAISEDRLNTEAFF
.	TRBD2	TRBV5-4	TRBJ2-3	TGTGCCAGCAGCTGGGGTGCCGGCGGGGGGAGACCAGATACGCAGTATTTT	CASSWGAGGGRPDTQYF
.	.	TRBV5-6	TRBJ1-1	TGTGCCAGCGGCTCGGCCGGGGGCGGGACTGAAGCTTTCTTT	CASGSAGGGTEAFF
once	.	TRBV5-1	TRBJ2-7	TGCGCCAGCAGACAAGAGTACGAGCAGTACTTC	CASRQEYEQYF
.	.	TRBV10-3	TRBJ1-6	TGTGCCATCGGCCGGGACGCCGGGTTAAATTCACCCCTCCACTTT	CAIGRDAGLNSPLHF
.	.	TRBV10-1	TRBJ1-1	TGCGCCAGCAGTGTTGGAGGGAACACTGAAGCTTTCTTT	CASSVGGNTEAFF
.	.	TRBV6-6	TRBJ2-5	TGTGCCAGCAGGCTGGGGGTACAAGAGACCCAGTACTTC	CASRLGVQETQYF
.	TRBD2	TRBV7-8	TRBJ2-1	TGTGCCAGCAGCCCCTTGAGGGGCGGGGGGGCCTTGGGGCAGTTCTTC	CASSPLRGGGALGQFF
once	.	TRBV9	TRBJ2-5	TGTGCCAGCAGCGTAGGCAACAGTCAAGAGACCCAGTACTTC	CASSVGNSQETQYF
.	.	TRBV27	TRBJ1-1	TGTGCCAGCAGTTTATCAGGCGGGGGCTACACTGAAGCTTTCTTT	CASSLSGGGYTEAFF
.	TRBD1	TRBV10-3	TRBJ2-5	TGTGCCATCAGTGGGGACAGGGGGACCCAGTACTTC	CAISGDRGTQYF
once	.	TRBV18	TRBJ2-3	TGTGCCAGCTCACCGCCGCGGTCTAGCACAGATACGCAGTATTTT	CASSPPRSSTDTQYF
.	.	TRBV29-1	TRBJ2-5	TGCAGCGTTGAGGGTGGGACATCAGAGACCCAGTACTTC	CSVEGGTSETQYF
.	.	TRBV6-1	TRBJ2-2	TGTGCCAGCAGACCTGGGGGCGCCGGCGGGGAGCTGTTTTTT	CASRPGGAGGELFF
.	TRBD2	TRBV7-2	TRBJ2-1	TGTGCCAGCAGCTACCGCCTTCTAGCGGGGGGGGAAAGCAATGAGCAGTTCTTC	CASSYRLLAGGESNEQFF
.	.	TRBV5-8	TRBJ1-1	TGTGCCAGCAGTCTTTCTAAGAACACTGAAGCTTTCTTT	CASSLSKNTEAFF
.	.	TRBV20-1	TRBJ2-7	TGCAGTGCTAGAGGGGTCTACGAGCAGTACTTC	CSARGVYEQYF
.	.	TRBV28	TRBJ2-1	TGTGGAGCTAGGGGGATTGGGGTCTACAATGAGCAGTTCTTC	CGARGIGVYNEQFF
.	TRBD1	TRBV6-6	TRBJ1-1	TGTGCCAGCAGCGCGCGGGACAGGGTGATGGGGACTGAAGCTTTCTTT	CASSARDRVMGTEAFF
.	TRBD2	TRBV5-1	TRBJ2-7	TGCGCCAGCAGCTTGGGACTAGCGGTTACCTACGAGCAGTACTTC	CASSLGLAVTYEQYF
.	.	TRBV30	TRBJ1-1	TGTGCCTGGAGGCACACTGAAGCTTTCTTT	CAWRHTEAFF
.	TRBD1	TRBV5-4	TRBJ1-6	TGTGCCAGCAGCTTTACAGGGGGTCTACCCTATAATTCACCCCTCCACTTT	CASSFTGGLPYNSPLHF
.	.	TRBV15	TRBJ1-5	TGTGCCACCAGCAGAGATCGGGCAAACGGGTTGGGTCAGCCCCAGCATTTT	CATSRDRANGLGQPQHF
.	.	TRBV4-2	TRBJ2-5	TGTGCCAGCAGCCAAGACATAGGGCACGAGACCCAGTACTTC	CASSQDIGHETQYF
.	.	TRBV27	TRBJ2-5	TGTGCCACCAGAAGGGGAAATATAGAGACCCAGTACTTC	CATRRGNIETQYF
.	.	TRBV9	TRBJ1-1	TGTGCCAGCAGCGTAGGGGGGCAGACGAACACTGAAGCTTTCTTT	CASSVGGQTNTEAFF
.	.	TRBV27	TRBJ2-5	TGTGCCAGCAGAAAAGGGGGAACGGGGACCCAGTACTTC	CASRKGGTGTQYF
.	TRBD2	TRBV10-3	TRBJ2-7	TGTGCCATCAGTTTCGGGGGGGGCTACGAGCAGTACTTC	CAISFGGGYEQYF
.	.	TRBV6-5	TRBJ1-1	TGTGCCAGCAGCCAGAGACAGGCTCGAGCTTTCTTT	CASSQRQARAFF
once	.	TRBV19	TRBJ1-1	TGTGCCAGTAGTATAGACCACGGGATCACTGAAGCTTTCTTT	CASSIDHGITEAFF